This T cell receptor beta chain was recorded in a study of early T cells in non-severe SARS-CoV-2 infection. The germline gives CDR1 DFQATT, CDR2 SNEGSKA (reference sequence). This CDR3 region has 15 residues. With 3 bases clipped from V and 2 bases from J, the junction kept 9 bases outside the gene matches. This clonotype was seen ten or more times. From the 5' RACE reads, TCRdb called clonotypes with MiXCR, one entry per CDR3 protein. Counted here are about 48,000 distinct CDR3 sequences, 6.2% occurring once; the ten biggest clones make up approximately 6.3%. The sequence derives from an adult who was a healthcare worker with PCR-confirmed SARS-CoV-2 infection or an uninfected control (not recorded which). The chain is built from TRBV20-1 and TRBJ2-7, with TRBD1 matching over 8 bases. The starting material was whole blood, obtained at baseline. The CDR3 coding sequence is TGCAGTGCTAGTCCTCCAGGGGGCAAAACCTACGAGCAGTACTTC. This translates into CSASPPGGKTYEQYF.